These T cell receptor beta chains were read from a single sample in a study of patients and donors after allogeneic stem cell transplantation. TCRdb re-derived calls from the RT-PCR reads in MiXCR, one entry per CDR3 protein. Seen here are roughly 880,000 distinct CDR3 sequences, 15% to 20% observed once, and the top ten hold 6%. Sequencing was performed on blood, either unsorted or a sorted T cell fraction (not recorded which). These receptors were obtained from a human donor who was either an allogeneic HSCT recipient or a stem cell or donor lymphocyte infusion donor (not recorded which). It is not recorded whose cells these are; they may come from a transplant donor. CDR3s include the opening cysteine and the closing phenylalanine or tryptophan. The D gene is left open where the match is weak. Clone size, where shown, is once, few, many, or a class for clones that have expanded.

d_call,v_call,j_call,clone_size,cdr3_nt,cdr3_aa
TRBD2,TRBV4-2,TRBJ2-7,NA,TGTGCCAGCAGCCAAGCGGGGATAGCGGGCTCCTACGAGCAGTACTTC,CASSQAGIAGSYEQYF
TRBD1,TRBV10-3,TRBJ2-7,few,TGTGCCATCAGTGAAAACTTGGGACAGGGGGGCTACGAGCAGTACTTC,CAISENLGQGGYEQYF
TRBD2,TRBV20-1,TRBJ2-7,NA,TGCAGTGCTAGAGCAGGTAGCGGGGGCTTATACGAGCAGTACTTC,CSARAGSGGLYEQYF
NA,TRBV9,TRBJ2-2,few,TGTGCCAGCAGCCGCGGAGGGGGGACGGTGAACACCGGGGAGCTGTTTTTT,CASSRGGGTVNTGELFF
NA,TRBV20-1,TRBJ1-5,NA,TGCAGTGCCCAACCCGGCCGTAGGGGGGGGACCAATCAGCCCCAGCATTTT,CSAQPGRRGGTNQPQHF
NA,TRBV9,TRBJ2-3,NA,TGTGCCAGCAGCGTAGTAGGTGGTCCAGACACAGATACGCAGTATTTT,CASSVVGGPDTDTQYF
NA,TRBV5-1,TRBJ1-1,many,TGCGCCAGTAACCCCGGGACGGAGAACACTGAAGCTTTCTTT,CASNPGTENTEAFF
NA,TRBV18,TRBJ2-4,few,TGTGCCAGCTCACCGGGGGCAGGTAAAAACATTCAGTACTTC,CASSPGAGKNIQYF
NA,TRBV6-1,TRBJ1-5,NA,TGTGCCAGCAGGGTAGGTCCCTCAAATCAGCCCCAGCATTTT,CASRVGPSNQPQHF
NA,TRBV9,TRBJ1-6,few,TGTGCCAGCAGCCGACAGTCAACTCTCGGGAATTCACCCCTCCACTTT,CASSRQSTLGNSPLHF
NA,TRBV11-2,TRBJ2-5,NA,TGTGCCAGCAGCCAAGGTTGGGCGGGGGCCCAAGAGACCCAGTACTTC,CASSQGWAGAQETQYF
NA,TRBV9,TRBJ2-7,many,TGTGCCAGCAGCGTAGCCCCAACTACTACTTACGAGCAGTACTTC,CASSVAPTTTYEQYF
TRBD1,TRBV28,TRBJ1-3,NA,TGTGCCAGCAAGGTCGGCGGGACAGTTAAATCTGGAAACACCATATATTTT,CASKVGGTVKSGNTIYF
NA,TRBV2,TRBJ2-3,NA,TGTGCCAGCAGGCCGGTTCAGGGGGGAACAGATACGCAGTATTTT,CASRPVQGGTDTQYF
NA,TRBV24-1,TRBJ2-2,NA,TGTGCCACCAGTACCGGCGACGCCGGGGAGCTGTTTTTT,CATSTGDAGELFF
NA,TRBV27,TRBJ2-3,few,TGTGCCAGCAGAACACAGGGCCCACTCACCACAGATACGCAGTATTTT,CASRTQGPLTTDTQYF
TRBD2,TRBV7-2,TRBJ2-3,NA,TGTGCCAGCAGCTTAAATCTCCTAGCGGGATATACGCAGTATTTT,CASSLNLLAGYTQYF
NA,TRBV4-1,TRBJ2-2,NA,TGCGCCAGCAGCCGATCGGCGTCGAACACCGGGGAGCTGTTTTTT,CASSRSASNTGELFF
NA,TRBV29-1,TRBJ2-1,few,TGCAGCGTTGAAGACTCTAGCGAGAGGAGCTCCTACAATGAGCAGTTCTTC,CSVEDSSERSSYNEQFF
NA,TRBV5-1,TRBJ2-6,NA,TGCGCCAGCAGCTTGGAGACAGGTTTCTCTGGGGCCAACGTCCTGACTTTC,CASSLETGFSGANVLTF
NA,TRBV10-3,TRBJ1-1,NA,TGTGCCATCAGGACGACTGCGATGAACACTGAAGCTTTCTTT,CAIRTTAMNTEAFF
TRBD2,TRBV7-9,TRBJ2-1,few,TGTGCCAGCAGCCGCGAGACTAGCGGGAGATACAATGAGCAGTTCTTC,CASSRETSGRYNEQFF
TRBD1,TRBV7-2,TRBJ2-7,NA,TGTGCCAGCACCCTTAACAGGGGAGCCGAGCAGTACTTC,CASTLNRGAEQYF
TRBD1,TRBV5-1,TRBJ1-1,NA,TGCGCCAGCAGCTTGGTACCGGGACAGCAGAACACTGAAGCTTTCTTT,CASSLVPGQQNTEAFF
TRBD1,TRBV20-1,TRBJ1-4,NA,TGCAGTGCTAGACACAGGGGAGCTGAAAAACTGTTTTTT,CSARHRGAEKLFF
NA,TRBV20-1,TRBJ1-2,many,TGCAGTGCTAGTCCGACGACTAACTATGGCTACACCTTC,CSASPTTNYGYTF
NA,TRBV30,TRBJ1-5,few,TGTGCCTGGAGTGTGGACAGAAATCAGCCCCAGCATTTT,CAWSVDRNQPQHF
NA,TRBV25-1,TRBJ1-6,few,TGTGCCAGCAGCCCCAGGGCAGGGAGTTCACCCCTCCACTTT,CASSPRAGSSPLHF
NA,TRBV4-2,TRBJ1-4,NA,TGTGCCAGCAGCCAAGAGGACAAGGGGGTAGGAAAACTGTTTTTT,CASSQEDKGVGKLFF
TRBD1,TRBV11-2,TRBJ1-2,few,TGTGCCAGCAGCCAAGACAGGGCGCAATCGTATGGCTACACCTTC,CASSQDRAQSYGYTF
TRBD1,TRBV6-5,TRBJ1-1,few,TGTGCCAGCAGTTATGACAGGGTGATCCCTGAAGCTTTCTTT,CASSYDRVIPEAFF
NA,TRBV10-3,TRBJ2-5,few,TGTGCCATCAGTAGGGGGAACAGGGCACAAGAGACCCAGTACTTC,CAISRGNRAQETQYF
TRBD1,TRBV20-1,TRBJ2-6,NA,TGCAGTGCTAGAGATTCACAGGGGGCTGGGGCCAACGTCCTGACTTTC,CSARDSQGAGANVLTF
NA,TRBV3-1,TRBJ1-1,few,TGTGCCAGCAGCCAAACAACAGGGAATGAAGCTTTCTTT,CASSQTTGNEAFF
NA,TRBV7-6,TRBJ1-2,NA,TGTGCCAGCAGCTTAGCGGGTCGTCCCAGAACTTTC,CASSLAGRPRTF
TRBD2,TRBV20-1,TRBJ2-7,NA,TGCAGTGCTAGAGAAGGGTGTCTAGCGGGGGCCTACGAGCAGTACTTC,CSAREGCLAGAYEQYF
NA,TRBV20-1,TRBJ1-2,few,TGCAGTGCTAGAATACCGGACCTTAACTATGGCTACACCTTC,CSARIPDLNYGYTF
NA,TRBV5-1,TRBJ2-3,many,TGCGCCAGCAGCTTGAGGCAGGGCACAGATACGCAGTATTTT,CASSLRQGTDTQYF
NA,TRBV12-3/TRBV12-4,TRBJ1-2,many,TGTGCCAGCAGTTTAGGTGGTCCCAACAAGAACTATGGCTACACCTTC,CASSLGGPNKNYGYTF
NA,TRBV12-3/TRBV12-4,TRBJ1-1,NA,TGTGCCAGCAGTTTCCCTTTGGGAGTCGGGGACACTGAAGCTTTCTTT,CASSFPLGVGDTEAFF
NA,TRBV27,TRBJ1-1,few,TGTGCCAGCAGTTGGGGACGGGGGAACACTGAAGCTTTCTTT,CASSWGRGNTEAFF
TRBD1,TRBV27,TRBJ1-5,few,TGTGCCAGCAGTTTAGCAGGGGGCCTATATAGCAATCAGCCCCAGCATTTT,CASSLAGGLYSNQPQHF
NA,TRBV30,TRBJ1-6,NA,TGTGCCTGGAGTGTAATAGTCTTTGGTTCACCCCTCCACTTT,CAWSVIVFGSPLHF
NA,TRBV3-1,TRBJ2-4,NA,TGTGCCAGCAGCCAAGGGAAGGGGCTAGCCAAAAACATTCAGTACTTC,CASSQGKGLAKNIQYF